A single T cell receptor (beta chain) is shown here with its context. The record originates from a study of shared clonotypes between healthy human individuals. The assay was immunoSEQ multiplex PCR, and TCRdb's table has in-frame clones only and misses some. The sample includes about 1 million clones, 75% to 80% of them seen just once. Germline-derived CDR1 and CDR2 are KGHSH and LQKENI. Germline trimming cut 5 bases from V and 5 bases from J; bases unmatched to any gene: 8. The CDR3 spans 14 residues. The specimen was memory CD4+ T cells from PBMCs. Subset given: CD45RA-negative fraction. This sequence originates from a man younger than 35 in good health. Some clones in this sample may be carry-over from other donors' samples. V and J are TRBV18 and TRBJ2-5, with TRBD2 identical over 7 bases. The CDR3 loop is CASSLAQGGETQYF. For the CDR3, the DNA is TGTGCCAGCTCATTGGCGCAGGGAGGGGAGACCCAGTACTTC. The whole variable domain, filled in from reference TRBV18 and TRBJ2-5, reads NAGVMQNPRHLVRRRGQEARLRCSPMKGHSHVYWYRQLPEEGLKFMVYLQKENIIDESGMPKERFSAEFPKEGPSILRIQQVVRGDSAAYFCASSLAQGGETQYFGPGTRLLVL.